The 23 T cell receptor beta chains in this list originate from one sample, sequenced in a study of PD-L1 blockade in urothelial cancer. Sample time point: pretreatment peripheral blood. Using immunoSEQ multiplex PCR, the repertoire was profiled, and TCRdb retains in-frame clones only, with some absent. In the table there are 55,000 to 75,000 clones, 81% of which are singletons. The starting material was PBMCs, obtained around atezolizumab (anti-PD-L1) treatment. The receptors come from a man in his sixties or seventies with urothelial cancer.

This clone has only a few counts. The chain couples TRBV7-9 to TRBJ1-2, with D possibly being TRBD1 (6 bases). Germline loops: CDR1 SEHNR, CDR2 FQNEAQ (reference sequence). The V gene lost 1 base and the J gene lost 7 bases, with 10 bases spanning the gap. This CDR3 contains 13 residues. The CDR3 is CASSLVGAGGYTF. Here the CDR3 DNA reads TGTGCCAGCAGCTTAGTGGGGGCCGGTGGCTACACCTTC.

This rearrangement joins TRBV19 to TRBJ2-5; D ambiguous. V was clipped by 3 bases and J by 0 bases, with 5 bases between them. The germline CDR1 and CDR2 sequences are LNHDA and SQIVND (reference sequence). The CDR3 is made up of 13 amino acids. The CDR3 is CASSIPDQETQYF. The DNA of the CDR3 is TGTGCCAGTAGTATTCCGGACCAAGAGACCCAGTACTTC.

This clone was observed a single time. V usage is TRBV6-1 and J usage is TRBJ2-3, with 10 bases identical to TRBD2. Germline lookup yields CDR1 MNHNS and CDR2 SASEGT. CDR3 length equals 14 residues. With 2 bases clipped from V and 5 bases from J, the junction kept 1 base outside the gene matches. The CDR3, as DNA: TGTGCCAGCAGTGAAAGACTAGCGGGAGATACGCAGTATTTT. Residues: CASSERLAGDTQYF.

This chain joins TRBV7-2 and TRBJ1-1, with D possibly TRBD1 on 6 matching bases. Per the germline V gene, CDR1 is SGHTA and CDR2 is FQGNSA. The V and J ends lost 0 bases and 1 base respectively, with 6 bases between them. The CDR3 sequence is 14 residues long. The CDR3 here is CASSLADRNTEAFF. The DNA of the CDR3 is TGTGCCAGCAGCTTAGCGGACAGGAACACTGAAGCTTTCTTT.

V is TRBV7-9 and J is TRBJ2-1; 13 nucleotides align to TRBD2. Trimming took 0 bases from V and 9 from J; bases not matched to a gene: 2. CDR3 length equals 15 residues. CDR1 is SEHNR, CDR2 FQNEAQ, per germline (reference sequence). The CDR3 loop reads CASSLAGTSGAEQFF. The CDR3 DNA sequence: TGTGCCAGCAGCTTAGCCGGGACTAGCGGGGCTGAGCAGTTCTTC.

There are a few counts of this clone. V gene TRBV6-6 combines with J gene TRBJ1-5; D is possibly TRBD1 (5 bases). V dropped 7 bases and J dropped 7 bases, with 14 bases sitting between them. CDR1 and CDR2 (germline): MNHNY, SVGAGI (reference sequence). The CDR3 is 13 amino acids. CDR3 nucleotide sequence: TGTGCCAGCACCCCGACAGTTACCCAGCCCCAGCATTTT. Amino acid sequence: CASTPTVTQPQHF.

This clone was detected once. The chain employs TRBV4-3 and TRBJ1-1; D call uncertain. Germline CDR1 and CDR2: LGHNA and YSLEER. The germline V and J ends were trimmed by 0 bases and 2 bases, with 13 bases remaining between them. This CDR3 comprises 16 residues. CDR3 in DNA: TGCGCCAGCAGCCAAGATCCTCAGGTCATTAACACTGAAGCTTTCTTT. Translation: CASSQDPQVINTEAFF.

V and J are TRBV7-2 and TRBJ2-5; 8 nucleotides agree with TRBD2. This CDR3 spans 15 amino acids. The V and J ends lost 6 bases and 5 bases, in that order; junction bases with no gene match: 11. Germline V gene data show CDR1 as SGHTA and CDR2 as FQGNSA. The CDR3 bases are TGTGCCAGCAGTCAGCAGCGGGAGCGACGGGAGACCCAGTACTTC. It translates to CASSQQRERRETQYF.

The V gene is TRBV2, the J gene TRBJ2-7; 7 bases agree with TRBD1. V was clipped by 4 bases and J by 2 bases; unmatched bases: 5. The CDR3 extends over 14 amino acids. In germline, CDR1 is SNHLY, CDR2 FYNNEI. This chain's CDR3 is CASSVLRGPYEQYF. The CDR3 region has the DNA TGTGCCAGCAGTGTTCTGAGGGGGCCCTACGAGCAGTACTTC. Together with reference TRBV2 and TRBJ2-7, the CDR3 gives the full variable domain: EPEVTQTPSHQVTQMGQEVILRCVPISNHLYFYWYRQILGQKVEFLVSFYNNEISEKSEIFDDQFSVERPDGSNFTLKIRSTKLEDSAMYFCASSVLRGPYEQYFGPGTRLTVT.

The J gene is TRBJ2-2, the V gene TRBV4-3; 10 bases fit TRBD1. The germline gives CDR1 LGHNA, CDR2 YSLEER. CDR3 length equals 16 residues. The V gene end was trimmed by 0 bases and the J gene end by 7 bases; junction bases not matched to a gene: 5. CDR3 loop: CASSQDMGQGIGELFF. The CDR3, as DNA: TGCGCCAGCAGCCAAGATATGGGACAGGGGATCGGGGAGCTGTTTTTT.

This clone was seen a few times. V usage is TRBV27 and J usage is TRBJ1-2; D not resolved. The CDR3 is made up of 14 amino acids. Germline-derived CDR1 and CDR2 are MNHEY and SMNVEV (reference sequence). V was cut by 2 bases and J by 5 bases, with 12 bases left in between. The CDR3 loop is CASSLKGEGYGYTF. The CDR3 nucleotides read TGTGCCAGCAGTTTAAAGGGAGAGGGATATGGCTACACCTTC.

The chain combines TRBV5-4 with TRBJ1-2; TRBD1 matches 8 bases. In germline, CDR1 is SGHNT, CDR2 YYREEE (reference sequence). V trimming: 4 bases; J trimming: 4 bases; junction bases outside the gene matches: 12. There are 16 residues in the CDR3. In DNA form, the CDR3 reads TGTGCCAGCAGCCCGGCTGAGAACAGGGGGGCCTATGGCTACACCTTC. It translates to CASSPAENRGAYGYTF.

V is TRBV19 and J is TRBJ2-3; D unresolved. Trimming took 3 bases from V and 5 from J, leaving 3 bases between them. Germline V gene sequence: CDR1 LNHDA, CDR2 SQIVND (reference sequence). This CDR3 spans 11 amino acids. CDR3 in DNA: TGTGCCAGTAGTATCGGAGATACGCAGTATTTT. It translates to CASSIGDTQYF.

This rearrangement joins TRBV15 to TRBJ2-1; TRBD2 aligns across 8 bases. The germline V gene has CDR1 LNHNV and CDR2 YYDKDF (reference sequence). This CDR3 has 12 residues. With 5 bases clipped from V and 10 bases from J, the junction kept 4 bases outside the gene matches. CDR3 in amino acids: CATSGTREEQFF. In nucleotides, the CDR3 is TGTGCCACCAGCGGGACTAGAGAAGAGCAGTTCTTC.

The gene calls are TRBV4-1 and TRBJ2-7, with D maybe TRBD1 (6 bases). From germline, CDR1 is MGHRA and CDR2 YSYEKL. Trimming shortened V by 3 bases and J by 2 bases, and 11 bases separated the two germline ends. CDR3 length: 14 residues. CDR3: CASSHRGKTYEQYF. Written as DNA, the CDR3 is TGCGCCAGCAGCCACAGGGGAAAGACCTACGAGCAGTACTTC.

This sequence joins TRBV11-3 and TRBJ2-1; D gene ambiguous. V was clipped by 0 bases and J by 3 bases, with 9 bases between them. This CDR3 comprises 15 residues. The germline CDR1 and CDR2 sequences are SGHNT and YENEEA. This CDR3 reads CASSLDGGSYNEQFF. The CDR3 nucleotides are TGTGCCAGCAGCTTAGACGGCGGAAGCTACAATGAGCAGTTCTTC.

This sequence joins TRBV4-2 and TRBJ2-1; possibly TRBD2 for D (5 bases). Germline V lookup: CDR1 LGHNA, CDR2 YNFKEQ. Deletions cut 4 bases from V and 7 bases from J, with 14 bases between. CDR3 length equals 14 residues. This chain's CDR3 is CASSLLTRGNEQFF. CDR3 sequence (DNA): TGTGCCAGCAGCCTTCTAACCCGAGGGAATGAGCAGTTCTTC.

CDR3 sequence: CASSPTGMGTGELFF. CDR3 sequence (DNA): TGCGCCAGCAGCCCAACAGGGATGGGCACCGGGGAGCTGTTTTTT. The V call is TRBV5-1, the J call TRBJ2-2; TRBD1 is a possible D gene (6 bases). The length of the CDR3 is 15 residues. CDR1 and CDR2 (germline): SGHRS, YFSETQ. The germline V and J ends were trimmed by 4 bases and 4 bases, with 14 bases remaining between them.

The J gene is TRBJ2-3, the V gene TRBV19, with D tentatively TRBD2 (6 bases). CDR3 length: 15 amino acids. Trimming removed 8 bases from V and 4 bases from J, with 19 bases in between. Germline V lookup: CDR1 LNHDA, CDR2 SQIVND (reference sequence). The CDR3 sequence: CASCSGRSSADTQYF. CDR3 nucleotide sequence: TGTGCCAGTTGTTCCGGGAGAAGCAGTGCAGATACGCAGTATTTT. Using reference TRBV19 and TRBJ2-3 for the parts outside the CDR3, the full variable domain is DGGITQSPKYLFRKEGQNVTLSCEQNLNHDAMYWYRQDPGQGLRLIYYSQIVNDFQKGDIAEGYSVSREKKESFPLTVTSAQKNPTAFYLCASCSGRSSADTQYFGPGTRLTVL.

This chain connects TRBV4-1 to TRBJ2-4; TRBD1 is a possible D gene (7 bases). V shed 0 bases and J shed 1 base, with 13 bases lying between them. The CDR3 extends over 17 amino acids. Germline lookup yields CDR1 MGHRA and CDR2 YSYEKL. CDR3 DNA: TGCGCCAGCAGCCAAGAGGCAGGGGGACTGGCCAAAAACATTCAGTACTTC. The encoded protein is CASSQEAGGLAKNIQYF.

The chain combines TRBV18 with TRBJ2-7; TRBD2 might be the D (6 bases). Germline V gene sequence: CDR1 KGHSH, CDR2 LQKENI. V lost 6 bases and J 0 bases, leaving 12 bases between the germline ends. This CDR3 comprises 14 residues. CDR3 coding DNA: TGTGCCAGCTCCTCGGGGGAGGCCTCCTACGAGCAGTACTTC. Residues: CASSSGEASYEQYF.

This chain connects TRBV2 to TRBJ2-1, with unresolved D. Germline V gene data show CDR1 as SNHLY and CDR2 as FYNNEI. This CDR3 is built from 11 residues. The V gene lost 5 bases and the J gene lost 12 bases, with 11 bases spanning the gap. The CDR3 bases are TGTGCCAGCAGTTGGAGTAAAGGGCAGTTCTTC. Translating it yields CASSWSKGQFF.

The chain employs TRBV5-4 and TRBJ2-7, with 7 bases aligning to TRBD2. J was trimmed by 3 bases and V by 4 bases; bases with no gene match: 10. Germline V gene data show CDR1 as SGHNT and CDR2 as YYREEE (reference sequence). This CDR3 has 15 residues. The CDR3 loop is CASSMGLAAIYEQYF. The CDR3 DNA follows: TGTGCCAGCAGCATGGGGCTAGCGGCAATCTACGAGCAGTACTTC. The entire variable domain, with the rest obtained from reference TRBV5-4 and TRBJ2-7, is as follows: ETGVTQSPTHLIKTRGQQVTLRCSSQSGHNTVSWYQQALGQGPQFIFQYYREEENGRGNFPPRFSGLQFPNYSSELNVNALELDDSALYLCASSMGLAAIYEQYFGPGTRLTVT.